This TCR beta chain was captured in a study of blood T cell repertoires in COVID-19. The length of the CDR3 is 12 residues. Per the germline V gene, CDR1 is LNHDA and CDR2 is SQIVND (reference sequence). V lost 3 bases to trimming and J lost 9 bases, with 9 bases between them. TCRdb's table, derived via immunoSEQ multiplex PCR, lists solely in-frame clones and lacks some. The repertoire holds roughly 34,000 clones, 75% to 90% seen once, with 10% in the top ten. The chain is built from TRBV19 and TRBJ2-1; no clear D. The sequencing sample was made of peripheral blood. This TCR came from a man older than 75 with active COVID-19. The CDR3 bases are TGTGCCAGTAGTATGAGCCCAGGTGAGCAGTTCTTC. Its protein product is CASSMSPGEQFF.